Below, one T cell receptor beta chain is given with its context. This clone was seen only a few times. Its cognate antigen has yet to be identified. No base quality information exists; no much larger clone differs at one position. The treatment or condition label on this specimen signifies: suppressive antiretroviral therapy. A pool of overlapping HIV-1 Gag 15-mer peptides, at roughly 1 ug per peptide per mL, was used to stimulate the cells. Memory CD4+ T cells that did not respond, being CD40L-negative, CD69-negative and CD45RO-high, were sorted as memory populations depleted of antigen-responding cells. Participants were HIV-1-infected adults who started suppressive ART during chronic infection. For at least 4 years, the participants' plasma HIV-1 RNA had been undetectable, below 50 copies/mL. To be included, participants needed a CD4+ T cell count above 400 cells/uL and a positive CMV serology. Before stimulation, PBMCs were isolated using density centrifugation and depleted of CD8+ T cells. For roughly 19 hours, CD8-depleted PBMCs were stimulated with anti-CD28/CD49d costimulation, a CD40-blocking antibody, and enfuvirtide, which was added to prevent new infections. Cell sorting was performed on a Beckman Coulter MoFlo Legacy or XDP sorter, and dead cells were excluded with propidium iodide. Genomic DNA was extracted using the QIAamp DNA Mini Kit for samples with more than one million cells and using the Quick-DNA Microprep Kit for all other samples.

The immunoSEQ hsTCRB assay version 4 in survey mode was used to sequence TCRbeta repertoires from genomic DNA. For TCRbeta sequencing, genomic DNA was diluted to 10 ng/uL, and up to about 1 ug was used per sample. Concerning the study's data processing: TCRbeta data analysis was done in ImmunoSeq Analyzer 3.0, and diversity was calculated on productive nucleotide rearrangements. The improved Chao index was used to estimate lower-bound TCR diversity, and the Gini coefficient was used to estimate clonality using the Immunarch R package. When different nucleotide rearrangements encoded the same CDR3beta amino acid sequence, each rearrangement was treated as a distinct clonotype. TCRbeta sequences significantly enriched in antigen-responding cells relative to anti-CD3/anti-CD28-activated cells were identified by differential abundance analysis. GLIPH2 clustered TCRs by predicted peptide-MHC specificity, both within individual participants and across merged participant data sets. Drawn from immuneACCESS, this table holds only the in-frame rearrangements with V and J called that TCRdb kept. Clones are partly lost; checked studies trace under half to an unresolved V gene and leave the rest unexplained. The V and J calls and clone size are taken from that table; D and trimming were inferred from the DNA. The sample table lists more than 30,000 clones, 80% to 90% of them with a count of one. The ten largest clonotypes hold 18% of the sample.

These data belong to a study of persistence of HIV-infected CD4 T cells (dated by TCRdb to between 2020 and 2021). In the study overall: CMV- and HIV-1 Gag-responding CD4+ T cells were isolated from ART-treated individuals so that antigen-driven clonal expansion of HIV-1-infected cells could be examined. The median time participants had been on suppressive ART was about eight years. Peripheral blood samples of up to about 180 mL were taken at multiple time points, with the exception of a couple of participants who underwent leukapheresis at a single time point. The clonality of all cells in each sorted population was measured by TCRbeta sequencing, and the clonality of infected cells was measured by proviral sequencing. Cross-participant TCR cluster analysis included roughly 8 participants for CMV and 6 or 7 participants for Gag. General study outcomes and caveats: Only a small number of individuals took part in the study, and the range of antigens tested was limited. Bulk TCR analyses could not be limited to the rare CMV-responding cells that actually contained HIV-1 proviruses. Significantly lower TCRbeta richness was observed in CMV- and Gag-responding cells than in anti-CD3/anti-CD28-responding cells, and higher oligoclonality was observed in CMV-responding cells than in CD3/CD28-stimulated and Gag-responding cells. Within the same sorted populations, how oligoclonal the TCRs were correlated with how oligoclonal the proviruses were. Enrichment of degenerate expanded CDR3beta sequences was found in antigen-responding cells, suggesting convergent selection of CD4+ responses to CMV and Gag.

V lost 6 bases and J lost 7 bases; the stretch between them is 23 bases long. CDR1 and CDR2, per the germline V gene, are MDHEN and SYDVKM. From cysteine to phenylalanine, the CDR3 is 16 amino acids long. The retained sequence is limited to the CDR3, 48 bases, with the frame set at the first base. The starting material was CD4+ T cells sorted from PBMCs after 18-hour stimulation, obtained from a patient who received antiretroviral therapy. What this sample's cell subset or site label stands for: CD40L-CD69- CD45RO-high memory CD4 T cells not responding to Gag peptides. This TCR derives from an adult woman with HIV who was CMV-seropositive. The chain links TRBV28 with TRBJ2-3; the D segment could be TRBD2, given 6 matching bases. The CDR3 reads as follows: CASSSTLGGEGYTQYF. The DNA sequence reads TGTGCCAGCAGCTCCACCCTCGGGGGAGAGGGGTATACGCAGTATTTT. Outside the CDR3, residues come from the reference TRBV28 and TRBJ2-3 proteins, so the full variable domain is: DVKVTQSSRYLVKRTGEKVFLECVQDMDHENMFWYRQDPGLGLRLIYFSYDVKMKEKGDIPEGYSVSREKKERFSLILESASTNQTSMYLCASSSTLGGEGYTQYFGPGTRLTVL.